The rows below give T cell receptor beta chains drawn from one sample of a study of blood T cell repertoires in COVID-19. TCRdb's table, derived via immunoSEQ multiplex PCR, lists solely in-frame clones and lacks some. Here the sample spans about 98,000 clones, about 80% being singletons. Sequences were obtained from peripheral blood. These receptors came from a man in his 70s with active or convalescent COVID-19. Each CDR3 is given with its conserved first and last residue. Fields, in order: clone size, V gene, J gene, CDR3 length, D gene, CDR3 protein, CDR3 DNA. D genes are given only for firm matches. Size is omitted from some rows. Given values are once, few, many or a class for expanded clones.

abundance: -
v_gene: TRBV3-1/TRBV3-2
j_gene: TRBJ2-2
len: 16
d_gene: TRBD1
CDR3aa: CASSIQGLRNTGELFF
CDR3nt: TGTGCCAGCAGCATACAGGGGTTGCGGAACACCGGGGAGCTGTTTTTT

abundance: -
v_gene: TRBV7-6
j_gene: TRBJ2-4
len: 16
d_gene: -
CDR3aa: CASSQVTGGAKNIQYF
CDR3nt: TGTGCCAGCAGCCAAGTTACAGGTGGGGCCAAAAACATTCAGTACTTC

abundance: few
v_gene: TRBV10-3
j_gene: TRBJ1-1
len: 14
d_gene: -
CDR3aa: CAISDSRGNTEAFF
CDR3nt: TGTGCCATCAGTGACTCCCGAGGGAACACTGAAGCTTTCTTT

abundance: -
v_gene: TRBV27
j_gene: TRBJ1-5
len: 15
d_gene: TRBD1
CDR3aa: CASSHRTGDAQPQHF
CDR3nt: TGTGCCAGCAGTCACCGGACAGGGGACGCTCAGCCCCAGCATTTT

abundance: -
v_gene: TRBV11-2
j_gene: TRBJ1-1
len: 12
d_gene: -
CDR3aa: CASRNRNTEAFF
CDR3nt: TGTGCCAGCAGAAACAGGAACACTGAAGCTTTCTTT

abundance: -
v_gene: TRBV7-9
j_gene: TRBJ2-6
len: 15
d_gene: -
CDR3aa: CASSLVGTGANVLTF
CDR3nt: TGTGCCAGCAGCTTAGTGGGCACTGGGGCCAACGTCCTGACTTTC

abundance: -
v_gene: TRBV15
j_gene: TRBJ1-6
len: 15
d_gene: -
CDR3aa: CATSRDPGGNSPLHF
CDR3nt: TGTGCCACCAGCAGAGACCCGGGGGGAAATTCACCCCTCCACTTT

abundance: -
v_gene: TRBV11-2
j_gene: TRBJ2-5
len: 14
d_gene: TRBD1
CDR3aa: CASSTGAGQETQYF
CDR3nt: TGTGCCAGCAGCACAGGGGCCGGCCAAGAGACCCAGTACTTC

abundance: -
v_gene: TRBV29-1
j_gene: TRBJ2-2
len: 11
d_gene: -
CDR3aa: CSAIIAGELFF
CDR3nt: TGCAGCGCAATAATAGCCGGGGAGCTGTTTTTT

abundance: -
v_gene: TRBV3-1/TRBV3-2
j_gene: TRBJ2-1
len: 17
d_gene: TRBD2
CDR3aa: CASSQHGWRGGNNEQFF
CDR3nt: TGTGCCAGCAGCCAACATGGGTGGCGGGGGGGGAACAATGAGCAGTTCTTC

abundance: -
v_gene: TRBV15
j_gene: TRBJ2-1
len: 19
d_gene: -
CDR3aa: CATSRSQVGGLSSYNEQFF
CDR3nt: TGTGCCACCAGCAGATCCCAAGTTGGCGGTCTAAGCTCCTACAATGAGCAGTTCTTC

abundance: -
v_gene: TRBV20-1
j_gene: TRBJ1-5
len: 13
d_gene: -
CDR3aa: CSASSGGNQPQHF
CDR3nt: TGCAGTGCTAGTTCTGGGGGGAATCAGCCCCAGCATTTT

abundance: -
v_gene: TRBV7-3
j_gene: TRBJ2-1
len: 16
d_gene: TRBD1
CDR3aa: CASSFRHRTGNNEQFF
CDR3nt: TGTGCCAGCAGCTTTCGTCACCGGACAGGGAACAATGAGCAGTTCTTC

abundance: -
v_gene: TRBV5-5
j_gene: TRBJ2-5
len: 16
d_gene: TRBD2
CDR3aa: CASSLSLRGSQETQYF
CDR3nt: TGTGCCAGCAGCTTGTCCCTGCGGGGGAGCCAAGAGACCCAGTACTTC

abundance: few
v_gene: TRBV25-1
j_gene: TRBJ1-3
len: 13
d_gene: -
CDR3aa: CASRQSSGNTIYF
CDR3nt: TGTGCCAGCCGACAGTCCTCTGGAAACACCATATATTTT

abundance: -
v_gene: TRBV12-3/TRBV12-4
j_gene: TRBJ1-1
len: 13
d_gene: -
CDR3aa: CASLPRQNTEAFF
CDR3nt: TGTGCCAGCCTGCCTCGACAGAACACTGAAGCTTTCTTT

abundance: few
v_gene: TRBV7-9
j_gene: TRBJ2-7
len: 12
d_gene: TRBD1
CDR3aa: CASRDREAEQYF
CDR3nt: TGTGCCAGCAGGGACAGGGAAGCCGAGCAGTACTTC

abundance: -
v_gene: TRBV7-9
j_gene: TRBJ1-4
len: 16
d_gene: -
CDR3aa: CASSSHTAGDNEKLFF
CDR3nt: TGTGCCAGCAGCAGCCACACCGCCGGGGATAATGAAAAACTGTTTTTT

abundance: -
v_gene: TRBV19
j_gene: TRBJ2-3
len: 17
d_gene: -
CDR3aa: CASSIYGTGAGTDTQYF
CDR3nt: TGTGCCAGTAGTATCTATGGGACAGGAGCGGGGACAGATACGCAGTATTTT

abundance: -
v_gene: TRBV6-1
j_gene: TRBJ1-5
len: 17
d_gene: -
CDR3aa: CASSAVAGEYSNQPQHF
CDR3nt: TGTGCCAGCAGTGCCGTGGCGGGGGAATATAGCAATCAGCCCCAGCATTTT

abundance: once
v_gene: TRBV6-5
j_gene: TRBJ1-1
len: 14
d_gene: TRBD1
CDR3aa: CASSYQGVNTEAFF
CDR3nt: TGTGCCAGCAGTTACCAGGGGGTCAACACTGAAGCTTTCTTT

abundance: -
v_gene: TRBV7-2
j_gene: TRBJ2-3
len: 15
d_gene: TRBD2
CDR3aa: CASRGGGTYTDTQYF
CDR3nt: TGTGCCAGCAGGGGCGGGGGGACTTACACAGATACGCAGTATTTT

abundance: -
v_gene: TRBV7-9
j_gene: TRBJ2-3
len: 15
d_gene: TRBD1
CDR3aa: CASSPDRGSTDTQYF
CDR3nt: TGTGCCAGCAGCCCAGACAGGGGTAGCACAGATACGCAGTATTTT

abundance: few
v_gene: TRBV7-8
j_gene: TRBJ2-7
len: 15
d_gene: TRBD1
CDR3aa: CASRTRGQGDHEQYF
CDR3nt: TGTGCCAGCAGAACCAGGGGACAGGGGGACCACGAGCAGTACTTC

abundance: -
v_gene: TRBV7-9
j_gene: TRBJ2-4
len: 15
d_gene: -
CDR3aa: CASSRDIRDKNIQYF
CDR3nt: TGTGCCAGCAGCCGGGACATCAGAGACAAAAACATTCAGTACTTC

abundance: -
v_gene: TRBV7-8
j_gene: TRBJ1-2
len: 15
d_gene: TRBD1
CDR3aa: CASSRRAQGADGYTF
CDR3nt: TGTGCCAGCAGCCGCAGGGCACAGGGGGCGGATGGCTACACCTTC

abundance: -
v_gene: TRBV6-5
j_gene: TRBJ1-4
len: 13
d_gene: -
CDR3aa: CATSTQDQEKLFF
CDR3nt: TGTGCCACGTCGACACAAGACCAGGAAAAACTGTTTTTT

abundance: -
v_gene: TRBV7-8
j_gene: TRBJ1-2
len: 15
d_gene: -
CDR3aa: CASSLSDTPSYGYTF
CDR3nt: TGTGCCAGCAGCCTATCCGACACCCCGAGCTATGGCTACACCTTC

abundance: once
v_gene: TRBV5-4
j_gene: TRBJ2-2
len: 15
d_gene: -
CDR3aa: CASTPQGLNTGELFF
CDR3nt: TGTGCCAGCACCCCGCAGGGCCTGAACACCGGGGAGCTGTTTTTT

abundance: -
v_gene: TRBV7-9
j_gene: TRBJ2-5
len: 15
d_gene: TRBD2
CDR3aa: CASSPIAGGGETQYF
CDR3nt: TGTGCCAGCAGCCCCATAGCGGGGGGAGGAGAGACCCAGTACTTC

abundance: -
v_gene: TRBV9
j_gene: TRBJ1-1
len: 15
d_gene: -
CDR3aa: CASSVGPGLRTEAFF
CDR3nt: TGTGCCAGCAGCGTAGGGCCAGGGTTGCGCACTGAAGCTTTCTTT

abundance: few
v_gene: TRBV9
j_gene: TRBJ1-5
len: 15
d_gene: -
CDR3aa: CASSVGTIPNQPQHF
CDR3nt: TGTGCCAGCAGCGTCGGGACAATTCCCAATCAGCCCCAGCATTTT

abundance: -
v_gene: TRBV4-3
j_gene: TRBJ1-4
len: 14
d_gene: TRBD1
CDR3aa: CASSQGQGDEKLFF
CDR3nt: TGCGCCAGCAGCCAAGGACAGGGAGATGAAAAACTGTTTTTT

abundance: -
v_gene: TRBV5-1
j_gene: TRBJ1-2
len: 14
d_gene: TRBD1
CDR3aa: CASSLNRGLYGYTF
CDR3nt: TGCGCCAGCAGCTTAAACAGGGGGCTCTATGGCTACACCTTC

abundance: -
v_gene: TRBV10-3
j_gene: TRBJ2-1
len: 15
d_gene: TRBD1
CDR3aa: CAISGTGTGWDEQFF
CDR3nt: TGTGCCATCAGTGGTACCGGGACAGGGTGGGATGAGCAGTTCTTC

abundance: once
v_gene: TRBV18
j_gene: TRBJ1-2
len: 13
d_gene: TRBD1
CDR3aa: CASSGDRTYGYTF
CDR3nt: TGTGCCAGCTCGGGGGACAGGACCTATGGCTACACCTTC

abundance: -
v_gene: TRBV29-1
j_gene: TRBJ2-3
len: 15
d_gene: TRBD1
CDR3aa: CSTIPGTVTTDTQYF
CDR3nt: TGCAGCACTATCCCCGGGACAGTAACTACAGATACGCAGTATTTT

abundance: -
v_gene: TRBV7-2
j_gene: TRBJ1-3
len: 15
d_gene: -
CDR3aa: CASSLNQGSGNTIYF
CDR3nt: TGTGCCAGCAGCTTGAATCAGGGCTCTGGAAACACCATATATTTT

abundance: -
v_gene: TRBV24-1
j_gene: TRBJ2-3
len: 17
d_gene: TRBD2
CDR3aa: CATSDSFGTGGGIPQYF
CDR3nt: TGTGCCACCAGTGATTCCTTCGGGACCGGCGGGGGGATTCCGCAGTATTTT

abundance: -
v_gene: TRBV11-3
j_gene: TRBJ2-5
len: 17
d_gene: -
CDR3aa: CASSFTWGQEAQGTQYF
CDR3nt: TGTGCCAGCAGCTTCACGTGGGGGCAAGAGGCCCAGGGCACCCAGTACTTC

abundance: once
v_gene: TRBV10-3
j_gene: TRBJ1-2
len: 19
d_gene: -
CDR3aa: CAISDSKREGRGVNYGYTF
CDR3nt: TGTGCCATCAGTGATTCAAAACGGGAAGGGAGGGGAGTTAACTATGGCTACACCTTC

abundance: -
v_gene: TRBV11-3
j_gene: TRBJ2-5
len: 17
d_gene: TRBD2
CDR3aa: CASSLDLLAGGQETQYF
CDR3nt: TGTGCCAGCAGCTTAGATCTGCTAGCGGGGGGACAAGAGACCCAGTACTTC

abundance: -
v_gene: TRBV28
j_gene: TRBJ1-2
len: 14
d_gene: -
CDR3aa: CASGSYSSNYGYTF
CDR3nt: TGTGCCAGCGGTAGCTATTCCTCTAACTATGGCTACACCTTC

abundance: -
v_gene: TRBV24-1
j_gene: TRBJ2-5
len: 14
d_gene: -
CDR3aa: CATSDSKQGETQYF
CDR3nt: TGTGCCACCAGTGATTCCAAGCAGGGAGAGACCCAGTACTTC

abundance: -
v_gene: TRBV6-2/TRBV6-3
j_gene: TRBJ1-5
len: 13
d_gene: -
CDR3aa: CASSRQAAQPQHF
CDR3nt: TGTGCCAGCAGCCGACAGGCGGCTCAGCCCCAGCATTTT

abundance: -
v_gene: TRBV6-5
j_gene: TRBJ1-3
len: 15
d_gene: TRBD1
CDR3aa: CASRPSDRERNTIYF
CDR3nt: TGTGCCAGCAGGCCATCGGACAGGGAACGAAACACCATATATTTT

abundance: -
v_gene: TRBV12-3/TRBV12-4
j_gene: TRBJ2-7
len: 11
d_gene: TRBD2
CDR3aa: CASTPGGVQYF
CDR3nt: TGTGCCAGCACCCCGGGAGGTGTGCAGTACTTC

abundance: -
v_gene: TRBV24-1
j_gene: TRBJ1-5
len: 13
d_gene: -
CDR3aa: CATSDAGYGPQHF
CDR3nt: TGTGCCACCAGCGACGCAGGTTACGGGCCCCAGCATTTT

abundance: -
v_gene: TRBV12-3/TRBV12-4
j_gene: TRBJ1-2
len: 13
d_gene: TRBD1
CDR3aa: CASSSHRGYGYTF
CDR3nt: TGTGCCAGCAGTAGCCACAGGGGTTATGGCTACACCTTC

abundance: -
v_gene: TRBV18
j_gene: TRBJ1-2
len: 14
d_gene: TRBD1
CDR3aa: CASSPGQVNYGYTF
CDR3nt: TGTGCCAGCTCACCAGGACAGGTTAACTATGGCTACACCTTC